The 20 T cell receptor beta chains reported below all come from one sample, sequenced in a study of T cells after somatic rescue of genetic block. Using immunoSEQ multiplex PCR, the repertoire was profiled, and TCRdb retains in-frame clones only, with some absent. The sample gives some 68,000 clones, around 90% of which show up once; about 3% is in the top ten. Sequencing input: peripheral blood mononuclear cells (PBMCs). The receptor source for this set is a man younger than 40.

The sample holds one count of this clone. V usage is TRBV25-1 and J usage is TRBJ2-1; TRBD1 agrees at 8 bases. The CDR3 extends over 17 amino acids. The V and J ends lost 4 bases and 7 bases, in that order; junction bases with no gene match: 15. Germline values: CDR1 MGHDK, CDR2 SYGVNS. The CDR3 here is CASSGGAGGHSGNEQFF. DNA for the CDR3: TGTGCCAGCAGTGGGGGAGCAGGGGGCCATTCGGGAAATGAGCAGTTCTTC.

The genes are TRBV30 and TRBJ1-1, with unresolved D. V lost 0 bases to trimming and J lost 0 bases, with 5 bases between them. Germline V gene lookup returns CDR1 GTSNPN and CDR2 SVGIG (reference sequence). There are 13 residues in the CDR3. CDR3 in amino acids: CAWSVSVNTEAFF. DNA for the CDR3: TGTGCCTGGAGTGTATCCGTGAACACTGAAGCTTTCTTT. Variable domain in full (rest from reference TRBV30 and TRBJ1-1): SQTIHQWPATLVQPVGSPLSLECTVEGTSNPNLYWYRQAAGRGLQLLFYSVGIGQISSEVPQNLSASRPQDRQFILSSKKLLLSDSGFYLCAWSVSVNTEAFFGQGTRLTVV.

The chain uses TRBV5-1 and TRBJ2-3; D call uncertain. Germline CDR1 is SGHRS and CDR2 is YFSETQ. Trimming removed 0 bases from V and 4 bases from J, with 9 bases in between. This CDR3 has 14 residues. The CDR3 DNA reads as TGCGCCAGCAGCTTGGCGACCGGGCCAGATACGCAGTATTTT. As protein: CASSLATGPDTQYF.

The chain links TRBV6-1 to TRBJ1-1, with D unclear. Germline values: CDR1 MNHNS, CDR2 SASEGT. The CDR3 totals 15 residues. V was clipped by 1 base and J by 5 bases, with 14 bases between them. CDR3 sequence (DNA): TGTGCCAGCAGTGAAGGGTGGGGTCTGGGGACTGAAGCTTTCTTT. This encodes CASSEGWGLGTEAFF.

V and J are TRBV5-6 and TRBJ1-4, with 12 positions matching TRBD1. The CDR3 sequence is 14 residues long. V lost 2 bases to trimming and J lost 10 bases; unmatched junction nucleotides: 3. Germline values: CDR1 SGHDT, CDR2 YYEEEE. CDR3 in amino acids: CASSFGTGGGKLFF. The CDR3 DNA sequence: TGTGCCAGCAGCTTCGGGACAGGGGGCGGAAAACTGTTTTTT.

The chain has TRBV9 and TRBJ2-3, with D possibly being TRBD2 (6 bases). The germline gives CDR1 SGDLS, CDR2 YYNGEE. Trimming removed 0 bases from V and 0 bases from J, with 8 bases in between. CDR3 length equals 15 residues. The CDR3 protein is CASSVDGTSTDTQYF. The CDR3, as DNA: TGTGCCAGCAGCGTAGACGGGACTAGCACAGATACGCAGTATTTT.

The chain carries TRBV19 and TRBJ2-7; 9 nucleotides match TRBD1. This CDR3 has 14 residues. Germline assignment: CDR1 LNHDA and CDR2 SQIVND (reference sequence). V was clipped by 6 bases and J by 5 bases; unmatched bases: 8. The CDR3 DNA is TGTGCCAGTAGCCGGGACAGGGATAGAAACGAGCAGTACTTC. The encoded protein is CASSRDRDRNEQYF.

The CDR3 loop reads CAWSATGDGGNEKLFF. The CDR3 nucleotides read TGTGCCTGGAGCGCGACAGGAGACGGAGGGAATGAAAAACTGTTTTTT. The V gene is TRBV30, the J gene TRBJ1-4, with D possibly being TRBD1 (6 bases). This CDR3 spans 16 amino acids. The germline CDR1 and CDR2 sequences are GTSNPN and SVGIG (reference sequence). V lost 3 bases to trimming and J lost 5 bases, with 19 bases between them.

The chain's CDR3 is CASRRTSGSGTDTQYF. The DNA of the CDR3 is TGTGCCAGCAGGCGGACTAGCGGGAGTGGCACAGATACGCAGTATTTT. This chain connects TRBV9 to TRBJ2-3; 13 bases line up with TRBD2. The V and J ends lost 5 bases and 1 base, in that order; junction bases with no gene match: 4. Per the germline V gene, CDR1 is SGDLS and CDR2 is YYNGEE. The CDR3 loop spans 16 amino acids. Variable domain in full (rest from reference TRBV9 and TRBJ2-3): DSGVTQTPKHLITATGQRVTLRCSPRSGDLSVYWYQQSLDQGLQFLIQYYNGEERAKGNILERFSAQQFPDLHSELNLSSLELGDSALYFCASRRTSGSGTDTQYFGPGTRLTVL.

This chain links TRBV7-3 with TRBJ1-6, with D unresolved. This CDR3 region has 14 residues. Germline CDR1 SGHTA, CDR2 FQGTGA. The V gene lost 0 bases and the J gene lost 4 bases, with 4 bases spanning the gap. The CDR3 bases are TGTGCCAGCAGCTTAACCGGATATAATTCACCCCTCCACTTT. Encoded protein: CASSLTGYNSPLHF.

V and J are TRBV6-5 and TRBJ2-7; tentative D call: TRBD1 (5 bases). CDR1 and CDR2 (germline): MNHEY, SVGAGI. V was shortened by 0 bases and J by 0 bases, with 9 bases between the two germline ends. The CDR3 is 15 residues long. CDR3 amino acids: CASSYSPDSSYEQYF. As DNA, the CDR3 is TGTGCCAGCAGTTACTCCCCCGACAGCTCCTACGAGCAGTACTTC.

The chain joins TRBV6-5 to TRBJ2-7; TRBD2 agrees at 11 bases. The ends lost 6 bases at V and 1 base at J; junction bases unmatched: 5. CDR1 MNHEY and CDR2 SVGAGI come from the germline V gene. The CDR3 is 15 residues long. CDR3 nucleotide sequence: TGTGCCAGCAGCAAGGGGACTAGCGGTTCCTACGAGCAGTACTTC. This codes for CASSKGTSGSYEQYF.

The rearrangement links TRBV27 to TRBJ2-7; maybe TRBD2 (6 bases). CDR1 and CDR2 (germline): MNHEY, SMNVEV (reference sequence). There are 12 residues in the CDR3. Trimming removed 2 bases from V and 6 bases from J, with 8 bases in between. The CDR3, as DNA: TGTGCCAGCAGTTTAGGGGGGTCCGAGCAGTACTTC. This encodes CASSLGGSEQYF.

V usage is TRBV11-3 and J usage is TRBJ2-1, with D perhaps TRBD2 (6 bases). CDR3 length: 13 amino acids. The V gene's germline CDR1 is SGHNT and CDR2 YENEEA. The germline V and J ends were trimmed by 9 bases and 5 bases, with 14 bases remaining between them. As DNA, the CDR3 is TGTGCCAGTCGGGCTAGCGATAACAATGAGCAGTTCTTC. Protein product: CASRASDNNEQFF. Drawing the rest from reference TRBV11-3 and TRBJ2-1, the complete variable domain is EAGVVQSPRYKIIEKKQPVAFWCNPISGHNTLYWYLQNLGQGPELLIRYENEEAVDDSQLPKDRFSAERLKGVDSTLKIQPAELGDSAVYLCASRASDNNEQFFGPGTRLTVL.

V and J are TRBV28 and TRBJ1-2, with a possible D match to TRBD1 (5 bases). This CDR3 region has 14 residues. Trimming left V 2 bases short and J 7 bases short, with 14 bases between. Germline V gene lookup returns CDR1 MDHEN and CDR2 SYDVKM. Here the CDR3 reads CASSLTGQGGGYTF. The CDR3 DNA follows: TGTGCCAGCAGTTTAACGGGGCAGGGAGGTGGCTACACCTTC.

The table lists this clone with a count of one. J is TRBJ2-1 and V is TRBV6-5; tentative D call: TRBD1 (6 bases). Deletions cut 4 bases from V and 0 bases from J, with 13 bases between. The CDR3 is made up of 16 amino acids. Looked up from germline, CDR1 is MNHEY and CDR2 is SVGAGI. This chain's CDR3 is CASSSRTANSYNEQFF. The CDR3 DNA reads TGTGCCAGCAGTTCCCGGACAGCGAACTCCTACAATGAGCAGTTCTTC.

This clone has a single count. The chain joins TRBV7-2 to TRBJ1-5, with D unresolved. V was trimmed by 5 bases and J by 0 bases, leaving 8 bases between them. The CDR3 runs 14 residues. From germline, CDR1 is SGHTA and CDR2 FQGNSA. CDR3 sequence reads: CASSALNSNQPQHF. CDR3 nucleotide sequence: TGTGCCAGCAGCGCACTGAATAGCAATCAGCCCCAGCATTTT.

This sequence joins TRBV2 and TRBJ2-7, with D possibly being TRBD1 (5 bases). The germline V and J ends were trimmed by 6 bases and 2 bases, with 26 bases remaining between them. CDR3 length: 18 residues. CDR1 and CDR2 (germline): SNHLY, FYNNEI. The CDR3 sequence is CASREHTPQQGMTYEQYF. CDR3 DNA sequence: TGTGCCAGCAGAGAACACACCCCCCAGCAGGGAATGACCTACGAGCAGTACTTC.

This chain links TRBV2 with TRBJ2-7; D may be TRBD2 (6 bases). In germline, CDR1 is SNHLY, CDR2 FYNNEI. This CDR3 spans 10 amino acids. The CDR3 bases are TGTGCTTGTGGGGGGAACGAGCAGTACTTC. Its protein product is CACGGNEQYF.

The gene calls are TRBV29-1 and TRBJ1-5; D is perhaps TRBD1 (5 bases). Germline-derived CDR1 and CDR2 are SQVTM and ANQGSEA. The CDR3 consists of 13 residues. V was pared by 6 bases and J by 3 bases, with 12 bases between. The CDR3 DNA sequence: TGCAGCGTGCTGACCGGGGCCAATCAGCCCCAGCATTTT. Encoded protein: CSVLTGANQPQHF.